The TCR beta chain described here comes from a study of blood T cells in healthy people across ages. Study-level findings and limits: The study could not conclusively compare naive and antigen-experienced cells, given its unsorted PBMCs.

Germline V CDR1 and CDR2: MNHEY, SVGEGT. The CDR3 sequence is 16 residues long. It was with a sample-barcoded 5' primer and a J-beta primer mix that a second PCR of roughly 7 to 12 cycles was run. TCRdb re-derived calls from the 5' RACE reads in MiXCR, one entry per CDR3 protein. The data show approximately 1.5 million distinct CDR3 sequences, 35% to 45% seen once. Of note for this clonotype: Its specificity is unknown.

The rearrangement uses TRBV6-2 or TRBV6-3 and TRBJ2-7; TRBD2 matches 10 bases. The J call may be faulty, since TRBJ2-5 better matches the DNA end. Source material: blood. The TCR was taken from a woman in her late teens or twenties in good health. CDR3 sequence reads: CASSLTIAGGQETQYF. In DNA form, the CDR3 reads TGTGCCAGCAGTCTAACCATAGCGGGGGGACAAGAGACCCAGTACTTC.